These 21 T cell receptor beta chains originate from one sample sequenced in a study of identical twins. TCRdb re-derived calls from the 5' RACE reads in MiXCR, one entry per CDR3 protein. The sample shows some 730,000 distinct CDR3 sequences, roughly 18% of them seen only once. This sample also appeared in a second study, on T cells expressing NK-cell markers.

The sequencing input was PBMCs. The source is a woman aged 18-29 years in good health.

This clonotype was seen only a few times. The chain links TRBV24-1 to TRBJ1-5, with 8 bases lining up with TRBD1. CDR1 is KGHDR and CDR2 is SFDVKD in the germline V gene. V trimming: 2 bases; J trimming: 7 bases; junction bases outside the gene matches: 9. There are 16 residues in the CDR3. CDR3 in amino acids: CATSDYLTGGDQPQHF. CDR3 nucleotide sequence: TGTGCCACCAGTGATTATCTAACAGGGGGGGACCAGCCCCAGCATTTT.

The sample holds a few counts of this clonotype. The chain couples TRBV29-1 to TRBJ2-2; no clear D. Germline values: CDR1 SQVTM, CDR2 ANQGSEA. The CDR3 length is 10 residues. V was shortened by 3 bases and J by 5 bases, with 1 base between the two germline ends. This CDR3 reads CSVETGELFF. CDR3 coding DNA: TGCAGCGTTGAGACCGGGGAGCTGTTTTTT.

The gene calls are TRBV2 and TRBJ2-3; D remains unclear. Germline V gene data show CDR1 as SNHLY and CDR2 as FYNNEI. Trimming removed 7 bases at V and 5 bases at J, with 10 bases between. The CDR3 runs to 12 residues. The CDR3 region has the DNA TGTGCCAGCAAGGCCGAAGGAGATACGCAGTATTTT. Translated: CASKAEGDTQYF.

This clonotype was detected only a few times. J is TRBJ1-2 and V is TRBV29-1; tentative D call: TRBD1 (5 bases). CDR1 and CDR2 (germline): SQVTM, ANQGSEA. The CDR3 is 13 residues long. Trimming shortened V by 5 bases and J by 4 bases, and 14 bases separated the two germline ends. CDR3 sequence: CSVSGPSGYGYTF. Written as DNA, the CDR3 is TGCAGCGTTTCAGGGCCCTCGGGCTATGGCTACACCTTC.

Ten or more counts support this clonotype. CDR3 nucleotides: TGTGCCAGCAGGGGACAGATTAGCTCCTACGAGCAGTACTTC. The encoded protein is CASRGQISSYEQYF. V gene TRBV2 combines with J gene TRBJ2-7; 7 nucleotides line up with TRBD1. Looked up from germline, CDR1 is SNHLY and CDR2 is FYNNEI. CDR3 length: 14 residues. The ends lost 6 bases at V and 0 bases at J; junction bases unmatched: 5. Supplemented by reference TRBV2 and TRBJ2-7, the full variable domain reads EPEVTQTPSHQVTQMGQEVILRCVPISNHLYFYWYRQILGQKVEFLVSFYNNEISEKSEIFDDQFSVERPDGSNFTLKIRSTKLEDSAMYFCASRGQISSYEQYFGPGTRLTVT.

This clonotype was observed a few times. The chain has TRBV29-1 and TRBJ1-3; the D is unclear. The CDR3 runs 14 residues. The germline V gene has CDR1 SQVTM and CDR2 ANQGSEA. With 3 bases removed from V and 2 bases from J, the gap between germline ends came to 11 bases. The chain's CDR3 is CSVESPQTGNTIYF. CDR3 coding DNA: TGCAGCGTTGAGAGTCCGCAAACTGGAAACACCATATATTTT.

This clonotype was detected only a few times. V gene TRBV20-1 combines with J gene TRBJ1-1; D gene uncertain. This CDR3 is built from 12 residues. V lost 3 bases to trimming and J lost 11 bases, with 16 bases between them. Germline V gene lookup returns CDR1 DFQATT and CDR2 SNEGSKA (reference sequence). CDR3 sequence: CSASREGIWAFF. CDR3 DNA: TGCAGTGCTAGTAGGGAGGGAATATGGGCTTTCTTT.

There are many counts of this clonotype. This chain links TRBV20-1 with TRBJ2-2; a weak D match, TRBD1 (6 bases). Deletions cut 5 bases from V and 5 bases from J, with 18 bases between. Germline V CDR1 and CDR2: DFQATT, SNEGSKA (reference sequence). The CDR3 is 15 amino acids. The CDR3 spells CSALAPTGRTGELFF. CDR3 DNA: TGCAGTGCTCTGGCTCCGACAGGTCGGACCGGGGAGCTGTTTTTT.

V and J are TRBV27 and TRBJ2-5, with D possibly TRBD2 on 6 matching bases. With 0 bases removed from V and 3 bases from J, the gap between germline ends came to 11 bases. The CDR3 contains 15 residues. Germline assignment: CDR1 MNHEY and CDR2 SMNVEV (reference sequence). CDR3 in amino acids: CASSLSWGEKETQYF. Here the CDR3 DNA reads TGTGCCAGCAGTTTATCGTGGGGGGAAAAAGAGACCCAGTACTTC.

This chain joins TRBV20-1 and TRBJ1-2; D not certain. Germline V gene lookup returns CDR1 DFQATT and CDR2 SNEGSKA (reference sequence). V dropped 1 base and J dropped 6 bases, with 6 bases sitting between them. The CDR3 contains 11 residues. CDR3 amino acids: CSARVLDGYTF. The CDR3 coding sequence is TGCAGTGCTAGAGTGTTGGATGGCTACACCTTC.

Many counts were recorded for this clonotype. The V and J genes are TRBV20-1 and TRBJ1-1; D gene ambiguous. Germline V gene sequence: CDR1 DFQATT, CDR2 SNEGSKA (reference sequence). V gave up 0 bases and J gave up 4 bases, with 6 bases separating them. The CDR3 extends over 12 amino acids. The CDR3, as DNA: TGCAGTGCTAGAGATCGGAGCACTGAAGCTTTCTTT. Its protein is CSARDRSTEAFF.

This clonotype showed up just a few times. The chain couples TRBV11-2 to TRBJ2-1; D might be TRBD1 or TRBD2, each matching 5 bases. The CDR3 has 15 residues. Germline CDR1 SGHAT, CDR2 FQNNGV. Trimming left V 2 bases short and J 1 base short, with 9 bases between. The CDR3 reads CASSLMRGSYNEQFF. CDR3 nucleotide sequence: TGTGCCAGCAGCTTAATGAGGGGTTCCTACAATGAGCAGTTCTTC.

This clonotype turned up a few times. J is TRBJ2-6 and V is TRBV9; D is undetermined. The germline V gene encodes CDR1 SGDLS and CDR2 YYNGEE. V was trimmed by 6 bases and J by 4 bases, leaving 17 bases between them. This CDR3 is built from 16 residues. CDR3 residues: CASTPTWAEGANVLTF. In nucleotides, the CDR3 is TGTGCCAGCACTCCCACGTGGGCTGAGGGGGCCAACGTCCTGACTTTC.

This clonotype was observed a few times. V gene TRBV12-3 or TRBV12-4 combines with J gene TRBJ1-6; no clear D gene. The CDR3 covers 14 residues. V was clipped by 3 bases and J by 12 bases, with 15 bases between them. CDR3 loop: CASSFGGFRLPLHF. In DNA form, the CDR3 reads TGTGCCAGCAGTTTCGGAGGCTTCCGCTTACCCCTCCACTTT.

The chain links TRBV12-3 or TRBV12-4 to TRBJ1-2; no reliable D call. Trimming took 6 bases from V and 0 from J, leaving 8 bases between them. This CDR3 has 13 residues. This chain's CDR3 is CASRTTTNYGYTF. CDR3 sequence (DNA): TGTGCCAGCAGGACGACAACTAACTATGGCTACACCTTC.

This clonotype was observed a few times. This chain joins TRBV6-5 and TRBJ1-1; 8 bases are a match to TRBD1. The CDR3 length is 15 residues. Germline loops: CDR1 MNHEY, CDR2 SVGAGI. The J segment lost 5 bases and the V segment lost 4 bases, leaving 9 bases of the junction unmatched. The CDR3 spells CASSFRQGRETEAFF. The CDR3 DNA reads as TGTGCCAGCAGTTTCCGACAGGGGAGGGAGACTGAAGCTTTCTTT.

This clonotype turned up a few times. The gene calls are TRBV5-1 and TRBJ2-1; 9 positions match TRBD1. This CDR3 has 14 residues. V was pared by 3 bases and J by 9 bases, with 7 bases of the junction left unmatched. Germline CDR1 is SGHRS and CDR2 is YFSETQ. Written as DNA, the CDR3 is TGCGCCAGCAGCTCCGGACAGGGGACTGGTGAGCAGTTCTTC. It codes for CASSSGQGTGEQFF.

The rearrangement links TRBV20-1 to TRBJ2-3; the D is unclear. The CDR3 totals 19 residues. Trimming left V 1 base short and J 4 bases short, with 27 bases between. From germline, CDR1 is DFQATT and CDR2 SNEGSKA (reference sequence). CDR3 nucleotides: TGCAGTGCTAGAGCTACAGCTTTCCGGGTCCGAGAAGGAGCAGATACGCAGTATTTT. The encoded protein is CSARATAFRVREGADTQYF.

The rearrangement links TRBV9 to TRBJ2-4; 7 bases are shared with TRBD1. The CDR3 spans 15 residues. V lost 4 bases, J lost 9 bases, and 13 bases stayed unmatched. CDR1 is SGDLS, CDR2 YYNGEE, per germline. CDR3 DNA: TGTGCCAGCAGCCCACGTGAGGGGGCTGGCGGCATTCAGTACTTC. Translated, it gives CASSPREGAGGIQYF.

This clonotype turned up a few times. CDR3 DNA sequence: TGCGCCAGCAGCTTGATCGGGGATCAGCCCCAGCATTTT. This sequence encodes CASSLIGDQPQHF. The V call is TRBV5-1, the J call TRBJ1-5, with D unclear. Trimming removed 1 base at V and 5 bases at J, with 7 bases between. CDR1 is SGHRS and CDR2 is YFSETQ in the germline V gene. The length of the CDR3 is 13 residues.

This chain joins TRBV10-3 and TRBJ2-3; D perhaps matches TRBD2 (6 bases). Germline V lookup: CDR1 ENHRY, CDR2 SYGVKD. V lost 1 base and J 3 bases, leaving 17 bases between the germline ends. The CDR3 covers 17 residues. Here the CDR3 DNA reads TGTGCCATCAGTGAGTTCGGGGACCTAGGAGGGACAGATACGCAGTATTTT. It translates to CAISEFGDLGGTDTQYF.